This is a list of T cell receptor beta chains from one sample in a study of control samples from healthy donors and cancer patients. Profiling relied on immunoSEQ multiplex PCR, and the TCRdb table lists in-frame clones only, not all of them. The table lists about 75,000 clones, around 94% of them singletons, with about 6.2% in the top ten. Sequencing used blood. The receptors here all came from a woman aged 40-49 years in good health. The CDR3 runs from the conserved cysteine through the conserved F or W. A D gene is named only where the DNA matches it firmly. The size field is filled for only some rows; it gives once, few, many or a size class.

v_call: TRBV6-5; d_call: NA; j_call: TRBJ2-2; clone_size: NA; cdr3_aa: CASSLSWTTGELFF; cdr3_nt: TGTGCCAGCAGCCTATCTTGGACCACCGGGGAGCTGTTTTTT
v_call: TRBV18; d_call: NA; j_call: TRBJ1-1; clone_size: NA; cdr3_aa: CASSAGVSTEAFF; cdr3_nt: TGTGCCAGCTCAGCGGGGGTGAGCACTGAAGCTTTCTTT
v_call: TRBV23-1; d_call: NA; j_call: TRBJ2-1; clone_size: NA; cdr3_aa: CASSQSSGRVGNEQFF; cdr3_nt: TGCGCCAGCAGTCAATCTTCTGGTAGGGTAGGCAATGAGCAGTTCTTC
v_call: TRBV9; d_call: TRBD2; j_call: TRBJ2-5; clone_size: NA; cdr3_aa: CASSPRLAGSGETQYF; cdr3_nt: TGTGCCAGCAGCCCCCGACTAGCGGGGAGCGGAGAGACCCAGTACTTC
v_call: TRBV6-5; d_call: NA; j_call: TRBJ1-1; clone_size: NA; cdr3_aa: CASSQALGTEAFF; cdr3_nt: TGTGCCAGCAGCCAAGCCCTGGGTACTGAAGCTTTCTTT
v_call: TRBV7-3; d_call: NA; j_call: TRBJ2-1; clone_size: NA; cdr3_aa: CASSLNTNYNEQFF; cdr3_nt: TGTGCCAGCAGCTTAAATACAAACTACAATGAGCAGTTCTTC
v_call: TRBV7-3; d_call: NA; j_call: TRBJ2-2; clone_size: NA; cdr3_aa: CASSFAGELFF; cdr3_nt: TGTGCCAGCAGCTTTGCCGGGGAGCTGTTTTTT
v_call: TRBV19; d_call: NA; j_call: TRBJ1-1; clone_size: NA; cdr3_aa: CASSPGPGTEAFF; cdr3_nt: TGTGCCAGTAGTCCTGGACCTGGCACTGAAGCTTTCTTT
v_call: TRBV6-4; d_call: NA; j_call: TRBJ1-6; clone_size: NA; cdr3_aa: CASSSDWNSPLHF; cdr3_nt: TGTGCCAGCAGCTCGGATTGGAATTCACCCCTCCACTTT
v_call: TRBV20-1; d_call: TRBD1; j_call: TRBJ1-1; clone_size: once; cdr3_aa: CSAKEQGEAFF; cdr3_nt: TGCAGTGCTAAGGAACAGGGGGAAGCTTTCTTT
v_call: TRBV2; d_call: TRBD1; j_call: TRBJ2-7; clone_size: NA; cdr3_aa: CASSGTVIAYEQYF; cdr3_nt: TGTGCCAGCAGCGGGACAGTGATCGCCTACGAGCAGTACTTC
v_call: TRBV3-1/TRBV3-2; d_call: NA; j_call: TRBJ1-1; clone_size: NA; cdr3_aa: CASSQYTRVDTEAFF; cdr3_nt: TGTGCCAGCAGCCAATATACGAGGGTGGACACTGAAGCTTTCTTT
v_call: TRBV10-3; d_call: TRBD1; j_call: TRBJ1-6; clone_size: NA; cdr3_aa: CAAKGQTSYNSPLHF; cdr3_nt: TGTGCCGCCAAGGGACAGACAAGCTATAATTCACCCCTCCACTTT
v_call: TRBV5-1; d_call: NA; j_call: TRBJ2-1; clone_size: NA; cdr3_aa: CASSLAGSPYNEQFF; cdr3_nt: TGCGCCAGCAGCTTGGCGGGATCACCCTACAATGAGCAGTTCTTC
v_call: TRBV4-2; d_call: NA; j_call: TRBJ1-6; clone_size: NA; cdr3_aa: CASSQVYTEHNSPLHF; cdr3_nt: TGTGCCAGCAGCCAAGTATATACAGAACATAATTCACCCCTCCACTTT
v_call: TRBV9; d_call: NA; j_call: TRBJ2-3; clone_size: NA; cdr3_aa: CASSANLWDGDTDTQCF; cdr3_nt: TGTGCCAGCAGCGCGAACCTATGGGACGGTGACACAGATACGCAGTGTTTT
v_call: TRBV30; d_call: NA; j_call: TRBJ2-3; clone_size: NA; cdr3_aa: CAWTRDHTDTQYF; cdr3_nt: TGTGCCTGGACTCGGGACCACACAGATACGCAGTATTTT
v_call: TRBV18; d_call: NA; j_call: TRBJ1-3; clone_size: NA; cdr3_aa: CASSQADYSGNTIYF; cdr3_nt: TGTGCCAGCTCACAGGCAGACTACTCTGGAAACACCATATATTTT
v_call: TRBV11-2; d_call: NA; j_call: TRBJ2-3; clone_size: NA; cdr3_aa: CASSLGFTDTQYF; cdr3_nt: TGTGCCAGCAGCTTGGGATTCACAGATACGCAGTATTTT
v_call: TRBV7-9; d_call: TRBD2; j_call: TRBJ2-1; clone_size: NA; cdr3_aa: CASRRLGLAYNEQFF; cdr3_nt: TGTGCCAGCAGGCGCTTGGGACTAGCGTACAATGAGCAGTTCTTC
v_call: TRBV9; d_call: TRBD1; j_call: TRBJ2-3; clone_size: NA; cdr3_aa: CASSSPAGGRTDTQYF; cdr3_nt: TGTGCCAGCAGCTCGCCGGCAGGGGGCCGTACAGATACGCAGTATTTT
v_call: TRBV27; d_call: NA; j_call: TRBJ2-7; clone_size: NA; cdr3_aa: CASSSGTAFYEQYF; cdr3_nt: TGTGCCAGCAGTTCGGGGACTGCTTTCTACGAGCAGTACTTC
v_call: TRBV5-1; d_call: NA; j_call: TRBJ2-3; clone_size: NA; cdr3_aa: CASSYTSSLDTQYF; cdr3_nt: TGCGCCAGCAGCTATACTAGCTCCCTCGATACGCAGTATTTT
v_call: TRBV5-1; d_call: NA; j_call: TRBJ2-1; clone_size: NA; cdr3_aa: CASRGDLYNEQFF; cdr3_nt: TGCGCCAGCAGAGGGGACTTGTACAATGAGCAGTTCTTC
v_call: TRBV5-4; d_call: NA; j_call: TRBJ1-2; clone_size: NA; cdr3_aa: CASSLGRGGYTF; cdr3_nt: TGTGCCAGCAGCTTAGGTCGTGGTGGCTACACCTTC
v_call: TRBV6-5; d_call: NA; j_call: TRBJ1-3; clone_size: NA; cdr3_aa: CASRKAGISGNTIYF; cdr3_nt: TGTGCCAGCAGGAAGGCGGGTATCTCCGGAAACACCATATATTTT
v_call: TRBV2; d_call: NA; j_call: TRBJ2-7; clone_size: NA; cdr3_aa: CASSARTTPFEQYF; cdr3_nt: TGTGCCAGCAGTGCGAGGACTACTCCCTTCGAGCAGTACTTC
v_call: TRBV27; d_call: NA; j_call: TRBJ1-5; clone_size: NA; cdr3_aa: CASSWGTGGNQPQHF; cdr3_nt: TGTGCCAGCAGTTGGGGGACCGGGGGCAATCAGCCCCAGCATTTT
v_call: TRBV5-1; d_call: TRBD1; j_call: TRBJ1-5; clone_size: few; cdr3_aa: CASSHGTGYNQPQHF; cdr3_nt: TGCGCCAGCAGCCACGGGACAGGGTACAATCAGCCCCAGCATTTT
v_call: TRBV5-1; d_call: NA; j_call: TRBJ1-6; clone_size: NA; cdr3_aa: CASSQLDGRQPLHF; cdr3_nt: TGCGCCAGCAGCCAATTAGACGGGAGGCAACCCCTCCACTTT
v_call: TRBV4-1; d_call: TRBD2; j_call: TRBJ2-1; clone_size: NA; cdr3_aa: CASSQAGSGRGPSSYNEQFF; cdr3_nt: TGCGCCAGCAGCCAAGCCGGTAGCGGGAGGGGCCCGAGCTCCTACAATGAGCAGTTCTTC
v_call: TRBV27; d_call: NA; j_call: TRBJ1-1; clone_size: NA; cdr3_aa: CASSWGQNTEAFF; cdr3_nt: TGTGCCAGCAGCTGGGGGCAGAACACTGAAGCTTTCTTT
v_call: TRBV28; d_call: NA; j_call: TRBJ1-6; clone_size: NA; cdr3_aa: CASSLFGVHNSPLHF; cdr3_nt: TGTGCCAGCAGTTTATTCGGGGTCCATAATTCACCCCTCCACTTT
v_call: TRBV4-3; d_call: NA; j_call: TRBJ2-1; clone_size: NA; cdr3_aa: CASSQVHFESYNEQFF; cdr3_nt: TGCGCCAGCAGCCAAGTACATTTCGAATCCTACAATGAGCAGTTCTTC
v_call: TRBV5-1; d_call: NA; j_call: TRBJ2-5; clone_size: once; cdr3_aa: CASSLSPGRNVQETQYF; cdr3_nt: TGCGCCAGCAGCTTGAGTCCGGGCAGAAACGTACAAGAGACCCAGTACTTC
v_call: TRBV19; d_call: TRBD2; j_call: TRBJ2-1; clone_size: NA; cdr3_aa: CASSIYAGGPNEQFF; cdr3_nt: TGTGCCAGTAGTATTTACGCGGGGGGGCCGAATGAGCAGTTCTTC
v_call: TRBV7-2; d_call: TRBD2; j_call: TRBJ2-3; clone_size: NA; cdr3_aa: CASSLWTSGDTQYF; cdr3_nt: TGTGCCAGCAGCTTGTGGACTAGCGGAGATACGCAGTATTTT
v_call: TRBV4-3; d_call: NA; j_call: TRBJ1-2; clone_size: NA; cdr3_aa: CASSQGQGGYYGYTF; cdr3_nt: TGCGCCAGCAGCCAAGGGCAGGGAGGTTACTATGGCTACACCTTC
v_call: TRBV25-1; d_call: NA; j_call: TRBJ2-7; clone_size: once; cdr3_aa: CASSAGGAIYEQYF; cdr3_nt: TGTGCCAGCAGTGCAGGGGGGGCGATATACGAGCAGTACTTC
v_call: TRBV29-1; d_call: TRBD2; j_call: TRBJ2-5; clone_size: NA; cdr3_aa: CSVDGLAGEETQYF; cdr3_nt: TGCAGCGTAGATGGACTAGCGGGAGAAGAGACCCAGTACTTC
v_call: TRBV24-1; d_call: NA; j_call: TRBJ1-4; clone_size: NA; cdr3_aa: CATRPPWDGSTNEKLFF; cdr3_nt: TGTGCCACCAGGCCGCCCTGGGACGGCTCAACTAATGAAAAACTGTTTTTT
v_call: TRBV5-1; d_call: NA; j_call: TRBJ1-1; clone_size: NA; cdr3_aa: CASSLEGFLNTEAFF; cdr3_nt: TGCGCCAGCAGCTTGGAGGGGTTCTTGAACACTGAAGCTTTCTTT
v_call: TRBV10-3; d_call: NA; j_call: TRBJ2-3; clone_size: NA; cdr3_aa: CASTTRASTDTQYF; cdr3_nt: TGTGCCAGTACGACTAGGGCCAGCACAGATACGCAGTATTTT
v_call: TRBV24-1; d_call: NA; j_call: TRBJ1-5; clone_size: NA; cdr3_aa: CATSDLRNNQPQHF; cdr3_nt: TGTGCCACCAGTGACCTACGCAACAATCAGCCCCAGCATTTT
v_call: TRBV5-6; d_call: NA; j_call: TRBJ2-3; clone_size: NA; cdr3_aa: CASTPSSTDTQYF; cdr3_nt: TGTGCCAGCACCCCCAGTAGCACAGATACGCAGTATTTT
v_call: TRBV4-3; d_call: TRBD1; j_call: TRBJ2-7; clone_size: NA; cdr3_aa: CASSQVRGLHEQYF; cdr3_nt: TGCGCCAGCAGCCAAGTTAGGGGGCTCCACGAGCAGTACTTC